This T cell receptor (beta chain) was sequenced for a study of T cell repertoires in aging, cancer and after chemotherapy. CDR1 MDHEN and CDR2 SYDVKM come from the germline V gene. Trimming stripped 6 bases from V and 2 bases from J, with 11 bases between. There are 13 residues in the CDR3. Concerning this clonotype: Its matching antigen is unknown.

Rearranged V-D-J TRB sequences were amplified with a mixed TRB-A/B primer pool. One entry per CDR3 protein results from TCRdb running MiXCR on the multiplex PCR reads. The sample consists of about 3,200 distinct CDR3 sequences, about a fifth of them appearing once. The template was genomic DNA from peripheral blood, not RNA. General study results and limits: Hematological cancer patients had lymphoid organ infiltration that may impair thymic emigration or T cell expansion. No conclusions about immunological memory after chemotherapy can be drawn from the repertoire data.

Sequenced: blood. This chain connects TRBV28 to TRBJ2-7; no firm D call. The sequence derives from a human donor with a blood cancer. The CDR3 protein is CASSYTNTYEQYF. The CDR3 nucleotides read TGTGCCAGCAGCTATACAAATACCTACGAGCAGTACTTC.